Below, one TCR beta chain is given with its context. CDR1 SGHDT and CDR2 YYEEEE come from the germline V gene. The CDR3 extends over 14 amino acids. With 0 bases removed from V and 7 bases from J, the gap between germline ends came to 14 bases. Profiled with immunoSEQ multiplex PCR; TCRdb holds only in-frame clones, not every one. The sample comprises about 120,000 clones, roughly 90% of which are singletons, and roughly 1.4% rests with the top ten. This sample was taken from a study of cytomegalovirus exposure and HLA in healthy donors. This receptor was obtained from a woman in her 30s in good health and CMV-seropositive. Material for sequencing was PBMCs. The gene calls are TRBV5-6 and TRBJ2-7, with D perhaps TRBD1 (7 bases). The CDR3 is CASSLGAGGGEQYF. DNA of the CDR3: TGTGCCAGCAGCTTGGGGGCAGGGGGAGGTGAGCAGTACTTC.